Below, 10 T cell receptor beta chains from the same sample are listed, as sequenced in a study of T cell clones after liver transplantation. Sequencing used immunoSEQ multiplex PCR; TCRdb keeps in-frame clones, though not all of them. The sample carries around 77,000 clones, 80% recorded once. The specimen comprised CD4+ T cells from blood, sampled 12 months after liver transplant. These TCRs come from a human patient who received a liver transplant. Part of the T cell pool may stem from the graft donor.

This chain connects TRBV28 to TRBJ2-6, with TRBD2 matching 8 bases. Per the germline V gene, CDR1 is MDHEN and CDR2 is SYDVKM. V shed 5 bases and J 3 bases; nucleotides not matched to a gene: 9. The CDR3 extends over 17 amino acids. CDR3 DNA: TGTGCCAGCAGTAGAGCGGGAGCTGTCGGTGGGGCCAACGTCCTGACTTTC. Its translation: CASSRAGAVGGANVLTF.

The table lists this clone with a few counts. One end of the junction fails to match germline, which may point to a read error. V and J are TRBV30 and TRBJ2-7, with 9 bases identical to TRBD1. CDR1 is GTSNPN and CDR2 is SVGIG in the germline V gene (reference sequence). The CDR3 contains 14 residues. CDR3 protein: CAWTKGTGLRGRAF. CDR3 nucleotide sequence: TGTGCCTGGACTAAGGGGACAGGGCTACGAGGAAGGGCTTTC.

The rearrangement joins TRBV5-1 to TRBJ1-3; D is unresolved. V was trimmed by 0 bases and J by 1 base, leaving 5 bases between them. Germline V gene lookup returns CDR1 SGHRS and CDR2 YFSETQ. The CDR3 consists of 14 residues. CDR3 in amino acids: CASSLEGSGNTIYF. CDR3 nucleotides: TGCGCCAGCAGCTTGGAGGGTTCTGGAAACACCATATATTTT.

CDR3: CASSRFPDSRNQPQHF. CDR3 nucleotides: TGTGCCAGCAGCCGATTCCCGGACAGCCGCAATCAGCCCCAGCATTTT. The chain links TRBV7-2 to TRBJ1-5, with a tentative D call TRBD1 (6 bases). CDR1 and CDR2 from the germline V gene are SGHTA and FQGNSA. This CDR3 spans 16 amino acids. The V end lost 5 bases, the J end lost 2 bases, and 16 bases lay between the germline ends.

The CDR3 loop is CASSLVRHEAFF. CDR3 in DNA: TGTGCCAGCAGCTTGGTCCGCCATGAAGCTTTCTTT. V and J are TRBV5-6 and TRBJ1-1, with unresolved D. V lost 0 bases and J 7 bases, leaving 7 bases between the germline ends. CDR1 is SGHDT, CDR2 YYEEEE, per germline. The CDR3 sequence is 12 residues long.

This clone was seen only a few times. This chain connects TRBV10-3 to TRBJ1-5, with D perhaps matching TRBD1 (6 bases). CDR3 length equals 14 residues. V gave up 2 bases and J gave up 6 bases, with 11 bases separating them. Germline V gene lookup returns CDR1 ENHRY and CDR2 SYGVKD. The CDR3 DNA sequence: TGTGCCATCAGTGAGCCAGGGGCGGTTCAGCCCCAGCATTTT. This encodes CAISEPGAVQPQHF.

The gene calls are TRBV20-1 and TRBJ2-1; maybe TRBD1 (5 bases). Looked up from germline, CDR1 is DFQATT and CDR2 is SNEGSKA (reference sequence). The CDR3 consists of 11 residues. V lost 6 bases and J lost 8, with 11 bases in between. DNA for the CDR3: TGCAGTGCGTCCACAGGTTATGAGCAGTTCTTC. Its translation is CSASTGYEQFF.

The DNA of the CDR3 is TGTGCCAGCAGCGCAGTACTACAGGGTTTGGGAAACACCATATATTTT. It specifies CASSAVLQGLGNTIYF. The chain links TRBV9 to TRBJ1-3; D may be TRBD1 (6 bases). Deletions cut 3 bases from V and 4 bases from J, with 17 bases between. Germline-derived CDR1 and CDR2 are SGDLS and YYNGEE. There are 16 residues in the CDR3.

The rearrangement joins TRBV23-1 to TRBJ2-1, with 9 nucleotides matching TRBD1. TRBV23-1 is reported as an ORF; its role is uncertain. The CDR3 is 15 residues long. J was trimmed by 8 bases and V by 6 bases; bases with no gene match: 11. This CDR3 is CASSPWDRANDEQFF. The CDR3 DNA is TGCGCCAGCAGCCCCTGGGACAGGGCGAACGATGAGCAGTTCTTC.

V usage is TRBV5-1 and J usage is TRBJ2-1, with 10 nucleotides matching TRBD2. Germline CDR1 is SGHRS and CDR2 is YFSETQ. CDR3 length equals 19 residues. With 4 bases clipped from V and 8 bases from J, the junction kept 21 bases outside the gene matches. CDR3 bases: TGCGCCAGCAGCCCGAGGGCAGCGGGAGGGCCACGGGTTGTCTATGAGCAGTTCTTC. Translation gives CASSPRAAGGPRVVYEQFF.